The clone carrying this TCR beta chain showed up many times. Its antigen is unknown. These data belong to a study of T cell repertoires in cytomegalovirus infection. Across the study: Public TCR beta signatures were indicative of both CMV infection and a matching HLA type. Findings and caveats of the study: The cumulative frequency of public TCR beta families distinguished individuals who carried CMV together with the relevant HLA. In two of eight donors, the top clonotype was HLA-C-restricted CMV-specific.

TCRdb reanalysed the reads using MiXCR and keeps one entry per CDR3 protein. The sample consists of 200,000 to 300,000 distinct CDR3 sequences, approximately 7% of them appearing once. This CDR3 contains 13 residues. V gave up 6 bases and J gave up 8 bases; unmatched junction bases: 4. Germline assignment: CDR1 SQVTM and CDR2 ANQGSEA. The chain joins TRBV29-1 to TRBJ2-3; 14 bases fit TRBD2. What was sequenced was PBMCs. This sequence originates from a human donor in good health (CMV status not recorded). Some clones in this sample may be carry-over from other donors' samples. In DNA, the CDR3 is TGCAGCGTGACTAGCGGGGGGGCAGGTACGCAGTATTTT. Translation: CSVTSGGAGTQYF.